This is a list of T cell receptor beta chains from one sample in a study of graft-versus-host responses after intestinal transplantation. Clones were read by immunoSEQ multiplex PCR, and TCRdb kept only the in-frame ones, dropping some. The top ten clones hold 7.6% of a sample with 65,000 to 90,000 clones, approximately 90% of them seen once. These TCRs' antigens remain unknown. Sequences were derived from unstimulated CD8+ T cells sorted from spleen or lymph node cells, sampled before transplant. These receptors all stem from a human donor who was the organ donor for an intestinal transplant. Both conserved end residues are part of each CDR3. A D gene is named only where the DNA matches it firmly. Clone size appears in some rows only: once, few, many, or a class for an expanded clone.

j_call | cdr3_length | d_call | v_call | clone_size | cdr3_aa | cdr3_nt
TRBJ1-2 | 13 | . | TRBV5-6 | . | CASSLAENYGYTF | TGTGCCAGCAGCTTGGCAGAAAACTATGGCTACACCTTC
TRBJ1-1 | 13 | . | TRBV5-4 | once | CASSLSGVPEAFF | TGTGCCAGCAGCCTATCAGGGGTTCCTGAAGCTTTCTTT
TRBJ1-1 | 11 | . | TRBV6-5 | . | CASSGNTEAFF | TGTGCCAGCAGTGGAAACACTGAAGCTTTCTTT
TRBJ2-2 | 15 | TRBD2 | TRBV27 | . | CASSVSGTLPGELFF | TGTGCCAGCAGTGTCAGCGGGACCCTGCCCGGGGAGCTGTTTTTT
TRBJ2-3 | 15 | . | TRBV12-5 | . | CASGFGTGRTDTQYF | TGTGCTAGTGGTTTTGGTACAGGACGCACAGATACGCAGTATTTT
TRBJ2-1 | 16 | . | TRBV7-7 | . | CASSPGWGSSYNEQFF | TGTGCTAGCAGCCCCGGCTGGGGGAGCTCCTACAATGAGCAGTTCTTC
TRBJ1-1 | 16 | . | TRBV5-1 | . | CASSPGTGPWGTEAFF | TGCGCCAGCAGCCCCGGGACGGGGCCATGGGGCACTGAAGCTTTCTTT
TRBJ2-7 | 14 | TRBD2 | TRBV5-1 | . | CASSFPGGRNEQYF | TGCGCCAGCAGCTTCCCGGGAGGGAGGAACGAGCAGTACTTC
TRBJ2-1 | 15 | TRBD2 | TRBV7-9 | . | CASRLAGGAYNEQFF | TGTGCCAGCAGATTAGCGGGAGGGGCCTACAATGAGCAGTTCTTC
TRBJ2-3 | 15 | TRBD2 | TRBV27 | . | CASSSQAGGSYTQYF | TGTGCCAGCAGTTCGCAAGCGGGAGGGTCTTATACGCAGTATTTT
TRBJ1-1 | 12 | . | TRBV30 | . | CAWTPGDTEAFF | TGTGCCTGGACCCCCGGGGACACTGAAGCTTTCTTT
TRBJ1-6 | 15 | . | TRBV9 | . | CASSVDAAYNSPLHF | TGTGCCAGCAGCGTAGACGCTGCCTATAATTCACCCCTCCACTTT
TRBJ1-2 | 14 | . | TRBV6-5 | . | CASSYSWGRYGYTF | TGTGCCAGCAGTTACAGTTGGGGTCGCTATGGCTACACCTTC
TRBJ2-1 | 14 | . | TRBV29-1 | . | CSVEDQGIYNEQFF | TGCAGCGTTGAAGATCAAGGGATATACAATGAGCAGTTCTTC
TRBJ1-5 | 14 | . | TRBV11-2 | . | CASSFPTWGQPQHF | TGTGCCAGCAGCTTCCCCACGTGGGGACAGCCCCAGCATTTT
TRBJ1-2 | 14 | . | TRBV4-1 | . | CASSQVGGTYGYTF | TGCGCCAGCAGCCAAGTTGGGGGGACCTATGGCTACACCTTC
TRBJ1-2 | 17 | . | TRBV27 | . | CASSLSGSVMRGYGYTF | TGTGCCAGCAGTTTATCGGGATCCGTTATGAGGGGCTATGGCTACACCTTC
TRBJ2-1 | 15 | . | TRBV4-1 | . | CASSQDRSAYNEQFF | TGCGCCAGCAGCCAAGATCGGTCCGCCTACAATGAGCAGTTCTTC
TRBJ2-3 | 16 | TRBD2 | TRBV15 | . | CATSRVRESSTDTQYF | TGTGCCACCAGCAGAGTGCGGGAGAGCAGCACAGATACGCAGTATTTT
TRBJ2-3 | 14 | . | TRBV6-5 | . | CASSYGGFADTQYF | TGTGCCAGCAGTTACGGGGGCTTTGCAGATACGCAGTATTTT
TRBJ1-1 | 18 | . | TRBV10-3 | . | CAISEGGVSELMNTEAFF | TGTGCCATCAGTGAGGGGGGCGTCAGTGAACTCATGAACACTGAAGCTTTCTTT
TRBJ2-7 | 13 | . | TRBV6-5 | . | CASSYGQLHEQYF | TGTGCCAGCAGTTACGGACAGCTCCACGAGCAGTACTTC
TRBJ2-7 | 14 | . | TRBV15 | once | CATSRGETEAEQYF | TGTGCCACCAGCAGAGGAGAGACTGAGGCCGAGCAGTACTTC
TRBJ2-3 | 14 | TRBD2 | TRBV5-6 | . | CASALAGTSDTQYF | TGTGCCAGCGCCCTAGCGGGAACTTCAGATACGCAGTATTTT
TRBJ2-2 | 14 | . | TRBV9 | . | CASSDDSNTGELFF | TGTGCCAGCAGCGACGACAGCAACACCGGGGAGCTGTTTTTT
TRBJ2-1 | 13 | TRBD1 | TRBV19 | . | CARPGTGANEQFF | TGTGCCAGACCCGGGACAGGGGCCAATGAGCAGTTCTTC
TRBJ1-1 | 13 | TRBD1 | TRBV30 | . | CAWRVTGVTEAFF | TGTGCCTGGAGGGTCACAGGGGTCACTGAAGCTTTCTTT
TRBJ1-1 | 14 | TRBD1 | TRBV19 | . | CASGTTGGVTEAFF | TGTGCCAGTGGGACGACAGGGGGGGTAACTGAAGCTTTCTTT
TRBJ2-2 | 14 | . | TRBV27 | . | CASRGITNTGELFF | TGTGCCAGCAGGGGGATTACGAACACCGGGGAGCTGTTTTTT
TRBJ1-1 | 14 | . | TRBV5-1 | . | CASSASQGNTEAFF | TGCGCCAGCAGCGCTTCTCAGGGGAACACTGAAGCTTTCTTT
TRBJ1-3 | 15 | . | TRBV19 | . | CASRIKGALWNTIYF | TGTGCCAGTAGGATCAAAGGGGCGCTCTGGAACACCATATATTTT
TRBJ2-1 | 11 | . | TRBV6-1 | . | CASSGPIEQFF | TGTGCCAGCAGTGGACCAATTGAGCAGTTCTTC
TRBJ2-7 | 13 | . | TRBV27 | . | CASSPPSPYEQYF | TGTGCCAGCAGTCCTCCTTCCCCTTACGAGCAGTACTTC
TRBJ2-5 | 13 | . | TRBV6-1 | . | CASSEAWRETQYF | TGTGCCAGCAGTGAGGCATGGAGGGAGACCCAGTACTTC
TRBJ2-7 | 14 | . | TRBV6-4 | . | CASSMYGELDEQYF | TGTGCCAGCAGTATGTACGGGGAGTTGGACGAGCAGTACTTC
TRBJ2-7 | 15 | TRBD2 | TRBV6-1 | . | CASSEWTGGGYEQYF | TGTGCCAGCAGTGAATGGACGGGGGGAGGTTACGAGCAGTACTTC
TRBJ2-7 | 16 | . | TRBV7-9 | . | CASSLLSLGAGYEQYF | TGTGCCAGCAGCCTTCTTTCCTTGGGGGCTGGCTACGAGCAGTACTTC
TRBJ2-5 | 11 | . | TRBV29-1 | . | CSAEPSGTQYF | TGCAGCGCCGAACCTTCGGGGACCCAGTACTTC
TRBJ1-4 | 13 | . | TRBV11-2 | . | CASSLEADEKLFF | TGTGCCAGCAGCTTAGAGGCAGATGAAAAACTGTTTTTT
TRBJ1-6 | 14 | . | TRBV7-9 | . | CASSLDVSGSPLHF | TGTGCCAGCAGCTTAGACGTCTCCGGTTCACCCCTCCACTTT
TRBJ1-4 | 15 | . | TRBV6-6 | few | CASSYNGGGYEKLFF | TGTGCCAGCAGTTACAACGGGGGCGGATATGAAAAACTGTTTTTT
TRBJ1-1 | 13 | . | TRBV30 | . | CAWSVTVNTEAFF | TGTGCCTGGAGTGTAACCGTGAACACTGAAGCTTTCTTT
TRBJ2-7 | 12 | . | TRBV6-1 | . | CASSEAVNEQYF | TGTGCCAGCAGTGAAGCAGTCAACGAGCAGTACTTC
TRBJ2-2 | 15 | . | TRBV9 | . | CASSVSRANTGELFF | TGTGCCAGCAGCGTTTCTAGGGCGAACACCGGGGAGCTGTTTTTT
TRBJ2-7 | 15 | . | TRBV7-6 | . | CASSSRRDNSYEQYF | TGTGCCAGCAGCTCCCGCCGGGACAACTCCTACGAGCAGTACTTC
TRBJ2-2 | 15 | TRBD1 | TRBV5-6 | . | CASSLLKGATGELFF | TGTGCCAGCAGCTTGTTGAAGGGGGCGACCGGGGAGCTGTTTTTT
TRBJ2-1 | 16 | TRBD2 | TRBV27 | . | CASSLSRAGPYNEQFF | TGTGCCAGCAGTTTATCAAGAGCGGGGCCCTACAATGAGCAGTTCTTC
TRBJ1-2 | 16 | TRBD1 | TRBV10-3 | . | CAISETAGGGPYGYTF | TGTGCCATCAGTGAAACTGCAGGGGGGGGCCCCTATGGCTACACCTTC
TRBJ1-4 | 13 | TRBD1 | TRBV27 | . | CASGRQGGIELFF | TGTGCCAGCGGAAGACAGGGGGGGATAGAACTGTTTTTT